Below are 4 T cell receptor beta chains sequenced from a single sample in a study of shared clonotypes between healthy human individuals (dated by TCRdb to 2020 to 2022). Library preparation used the immunoSEQ multiplex PCR assay. TCRdb took over this immuneACCESS table, retaining in-frame rearrangements with V and J assigned. Such tables are incomplete; in checked studies, under half of the missing clones stem from an unresolved V gene, and the remainder is unexplained. Counted in this sample were 2,500,000 or so clones; roughly 93% of them appeared once. In total, the top ten clones hold more than 0.35% of the sample. The specimen sequenced was naive CD4+ T cells from PBMCs. The cell subset or site label here, explained by the study, means: CD45RA+ positively selected. Every receptor here comes from a young man in good health. Some clones in this sample may be carry-over from other donors' samples.

V and J are TRBV5-4 and TRBJ2-3; 7 bases are shared with TRBD2. The CDR3 is 16 residues long. Germline V gene sequence: CDR1 SGHNT, CDR2 YYREEE (reference sequence). V dropped 3 bases and J dropped 0; count of bases not matched to a gene: 7. The CDR3 DNA reads TGTGCCAGCAGCTCCCAGCGGGGATCTAGCACAGATACGCAGTATTTT. It is translated as CASSSQRGSSTDTQYF.

As DNA, the CDR3 is TGCAGCGTTGGGGGACTAGCGGGAGGGCCAAATTGGGGACAATACAATGAGCAGTTCTTC. This sequence encodes CSVGGLAGGPNWGQYNEQFF. V usage is TRBV29-1 and J usage is TRBJ2-1; 16 bases line up with TRBD2. CDR3 length: 20 residues. J gave up 4 bases and V 4 bases, and 16 bases lay outside the gene matches. Germline V gene sequence: CDR1 SQVTM, CDR2 ANQGSEA.

The chain carries TRBV29-1 and TRBJ2-7; 8 bases line up with TRBD1. Germline V gene data show CDR1 as SQVTM and CDR2 as ANQGSEA. The J segment lost 6 bases and the V segment lost 5 bases, leaving 6 bases of the junction unmatched. CDR3 size: 12 residues. The chain's CDR3 is CSVTGTGSEQYF. As DNA, the CDR3 is TGCAGCGTTACCGGGACAGGTAGCGAGCAGTACTTC.

About this clone: This may arise from a read error, as a much more abundant clone is one base away. Within the sample, other DNA sequences also encode this same CDR3. This chain links TRBV5-4 with TRBJ1-3; no clear D gene. Germline-derived CDR1 and CDR2 are SGHNT and YYREEE (reference sequence). Between the trimmed V and J ends, which lost 0 bases and 0 bases, there was a span of 4 bases. CDR3 length: 14 amino acids. CDR3 DNA: TGTGCCAGCAGCTTGGGGAGCTCTGGAAACACCATATATTTT. Translated: CASSLGSSGNTIYF.